The entry below gives a single T cell receptor (beta chain) sequence along with its context. This sample was taken from a study of blood T cell repertoires in COVID-19. Study context: The United States, Italy and Spain provided the acute and convalescent COVID-19 samples. Nucleic acid was either cDNA or gDNA, and it came from T cells, B-cell-depleted T cells, or PBMCs.

Source study methods: Amplification of reference gene primers provided the estimated nucleated cell counts. The protocol was immunoSEQ multiplex PCR, while the TCRdb copy is restricted to in-frame clones and leaves out a portion. V and J calls and clone size are given by that table; D and trimming were obtained from the DNA. The sample comprises more than 300,000 clones, about 89% of which are singletons, and around 0.94% rests with the top ten. The sample consisted of PBMCs or T cells enriched from blood (not recorded which). This TCR was sampled from a woman in her 40s who had been exposed to COVID-19.

CDR3 in amino acids: CASSQRSGTNEKLFF. DNA of the CDR3: TGTGCCAGCAGCCAACGCTCCGGGACAAATGAAAAACTGTTTTTT. V is TRBV3-1 (or the pseudogene TRBV3-2) and J is TRBJ1-4; possible D gene TRBD1, 6 bases. The germline gives CDR1 LGHDT, CDR2 YNNKEL (reference sequence). Trimming cost V 2 bases and J 5 bases, with 12 bases left between them. This CDR3 has 15 residues.